Listed here is a single TCR beta chain. Germline trimming cut 5 bases from V and 6 bases from J; bases unmatched to any gene: 8. Germline V gene lookup returns CDR1 SGHTA and CDR2 FQGNSA. The CDR3 runs 14 residues. TCR beta chains were sequenced at survey level with immunoSEQ. Profiled with immunoSEQ multiplex PCR; TCRdb holds only in-frame clones, not every one. The sample carries approximately 70,000 clones, just under 95% recorded once. The J gene is TRBJ2-3, the V gene TRBV7-2; TRBD2 matches 7 bases. The receptor's source is a man aged 35-49 years with rheumatoid arthritis. The sample taken for sequencing was PBMCs. In DNA form, the CDR3 reads TGTGCCAGCAGCGGAGCGGGATGGTCGGATACGCAGTATTTT. Translating gives CASSGAGWSDTQYF.